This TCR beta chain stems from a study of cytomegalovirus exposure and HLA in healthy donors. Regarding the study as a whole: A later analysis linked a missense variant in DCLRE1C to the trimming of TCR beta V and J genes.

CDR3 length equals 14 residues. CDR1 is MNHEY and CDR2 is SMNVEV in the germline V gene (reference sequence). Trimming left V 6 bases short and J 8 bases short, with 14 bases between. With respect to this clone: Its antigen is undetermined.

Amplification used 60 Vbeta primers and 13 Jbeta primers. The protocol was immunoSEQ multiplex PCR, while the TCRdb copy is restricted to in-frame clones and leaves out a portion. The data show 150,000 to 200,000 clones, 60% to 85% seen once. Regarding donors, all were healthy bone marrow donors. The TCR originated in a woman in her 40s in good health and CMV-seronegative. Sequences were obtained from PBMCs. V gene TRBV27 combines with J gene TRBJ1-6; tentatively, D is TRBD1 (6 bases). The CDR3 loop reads CASSLSTGYSPLHF. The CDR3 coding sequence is TGTGCCAGCAGCCTCTCGACAGGCTATTCACCCCTCCACTTT.